Shown below are 21 T cell receptor beta chains from a single sample sequenced in a study of shared clonotypes between healthy human individuals. In the naive CD8 group, cells lacked CD45RO and were positively selected for CCR7, so terminally differentiated effector memory CD45RA+ cells were left out. Here immunoSEQ multiplex PCR was the method, and the copy in TCRdb shows in-frame clones only, minus some. Of 2 million to 2.5 million clones listed, less than 95% are singletons. Sequencing used naive CD8+ T cells sorted from blood. The receptor source for this set is a man aged 18 to 35 in good health.

The gene calls are TRBV27 and TRBJ1-4; D might be TRBD1 (6 bases). V shed 7 bases and J shed 2 bases, with 11 bases lying between them. From germline, CDR1 is MNHEY and CDR2 SMNVEV (reference sequence). The length of the CDR3 is 14 residues. The CDR3 here is CASKGGLTNEKLFF. The CDR3 DNA reads TGTGCCAGCAAAGGGGGACTTACTAATGAAAAACTGTTTTTT.

This chain uses TRBV4-1 with TRBJ1-4, with TRBD1 matching 10 bases. Germline V gene data show CDR1 as MGHRA and CDR2 as YSYEKL. V lost 4 bases, J lost 7 bases, and 9 bases stayed unmatched. CDR3 length equals 16 residues. The CDR3 protein is CASSPGKTGGGEKLFF. The CDR3 DNA follows: TGCGCCAGCAGCCCCGGGAAGACAGGGGGCGGTGAAAAACTGTTTTTT.

The chain couples TRBV2 to TRBJ1-2; 7 bases are shared with TRBD1. Losses at the gene ends were 9 bases for V and 4 bases for J; bases not matched to a gene: 8. The CDR3 length is 13 residues. Germline CDR1 is SNHLY and CDR2 is FYNNEI. The CDR3 nucleotides are TGTGCCAGTCTGGACAGGATCGGCTATGGCTACACCTTC. This translates into CASLDRIGYGYTF.

V is TRBV29-1 and J is TRBJ2-1, with 9 positions matching TRBD2. Trimming took 7 bases from V and 10 from J; bases not matched to a gene: 11. The CDR3 covers 13 residues. The V gene's germline CDR1 is SQVTM and CDR2 ANQGSEA. The CDR3 DNA follows: TGCAGCGATGGACTAGCGCCGGACCAAGAGCAGTTCTTC. Translating gives CSDGLAPDQEQFF.

The genes are TRBV5-5 and TRBJ1-3; 9 positions agree with TRBD1. Germline CDR1 reads SGHKS; CDR2 reads YYEKEE (reference sequence). This CDR3 has 15 amino acids. V lost 4 bases to trimming and J lost 3 bases; unmatched junction nucleotides: 5. CDR3 residues: CASSENRGLGNTIYF. CDR3 sequence (DNA): TGTGCCAGCAGCGAGAACAGGGGGCTTGGAAACACCATATATTTT.

J is TRBJ1-4 and V is TRBV7-2; D is possibly TRBD1 (5 bases). The germline gives CDR1 SGHTA, CDR2 FQGNSA. Between the trimmed V and J ends, which lost 5 bases and 3 bases, there was a span of 22 bases. CDR3 length equals 18 residues. CDR3 amino acids: CASSRPGQGDISNEKLFF. The CDR3 nucleotides are TGTGCCAGCAGCCGACCGGGGCAGGGCGACATTTCTAATGAAAAACTGTTTTTT.

The chain links TRBV7-2 to TRBJ1-2, with 8 bases identical to TRBD1. The CDR3 has 15 residues. Trimming took 1 base from V and 8 from J; bases not matched to a gene: 9. Germline V lookup: CDR1 SGHTA, CDR2 FQGNSA. The CDR3 coding sequence is TGTGCCAGCAGCTTAGGAGGGACAGGAGGAGACGGCTACACCTTC. Its translation is CASSLGGTGGDGYTF.

This clone was picked up one time. Here the CDR3 reads CASSSRAGEATEQYF. The CDR3 DNA reads as TGCGCCAGCAGCTCAAGAGCTGGTGAGGCGACCGAGCAGTACTTC. The genes are TRBV5-1 and TRBJ2-7; D is unresolved. V gave up 3 bases and J gave up 6 bases, with 19 bases separating them. In germline, CDR1 is SGHRS, CDR2 YFSETQ. CDR3 size: 15 residues.

A remark on this clone: At one boundary the junction diverges from the germline segment, which might be a read error. The chain uses TRBV7-9 and TRBJ2-7; no clear D. This CDR3 spans 9 amino acids. CDR1 and CDR2 (germline): SEHNR, FQNEAQ (reference sequence). The CDR3 spells CASSSFCFF. In DNA, the CDR3 is TGTGCCAGCAGCTCCTTCTGCTTCTTC.

The chain couples TRBV6-1 to TRBJ2-1, with 8 positions matching TRBD2. The length of the CDR3 is 16 residues. Per germline, CDR1 MNHNS and CDR2 SASEGT. V trimming: 2 bases; J trimming: 2 bases; junction bases outside the gene matches: 5. The CDR3 DNA is TGTGCCAGCAGTGAAAACGGGGGGGATGCCTACAATGAGCAGTTCTTC. The encoded protein is CASSENGGDAYNEQFF.

The chain joins TRBV7-3 to TRBJ2-2, with a weak D call TRBD2 (6 bases). Germline V gene lookup returns CDR1 SGHTA and CDR2 FQGTGA. The CDR3 sequence is 18 residues long. V lost 6 bases and J 5 bases, leaving 25 bases between the germline ends. The DNA for the CDR3 is TGTGCCAGCAGTCAAGGGACCGACGTATACCGGGGGACCGGGGAGCTGTTTTTT. Its protein product is CASSQGTDVYRGTGELFF.

Written as DNA, the CDR3 is TGCAGCTCTTCCGGGACAGGGAGCACAGATACGCAGTATTTT. It specifies CSSSGTGSTDTQYF. The chain recombines TRBV29-1 with TRBJ2-3, with TRBD1 matching over 9 bases. The CDR3 is 14 residues long. CDR1 is SQVTM and CDR2 is ANQGSEA in the germline V gene. The V and J ends lost 8 bases and 0 bases, in that order; junction bases with no gene match: 6.

As concerns this clone: Other DNA sequences in the sample encode the same CDR3. The chain couples TRBV7-9 to TRBJ1-1; no firm D call. Trimming removed 5 bases from V and 3 bases from J, with 7 bases in between. Germline-derived CDR1 and CDR2 are SEHNR and FQNEAQ (reference sequence). The CDR3 loop spans 12 amino acids. CDR3 bases: TGTGCCAGCAGCCCTCCGTACACTGAAGCTTTCTTT. This sequence encodes CASSPPYTEAFF. The full variable domain, its missing parts supplied by reference TRBV7-9 and TRBJ1-1, is DTGVSQNPRHKITKRGQNVTFRCDPISEHNRLYWYRQTLGQGPEFLTYFQNEAQLEKSRLLSDRFSAERPKGSFSTLEIQRTEQGDSAMYLCASSPPYTEAFFGQGTRLTVV.

The chain is built from TRBV6-5 and TRBJ2-1; perhaps TRBD2 as D (5 bases). Trimming cost V 9 bases and J 0 bases, with 12 bases left between them. The CDR3 length is 14 residues. In germline, CDR1 is MNHEY, CDR2 SVGAGI. The DNA for the CDR3 is TGTGCCAGTGGAGCGGATCGCTCCTACAATGAGCAGTTCTTC. Protein: CASGADRSYNEQFF.

The V gene is TRBV6-6, the J gene TRBJ2-5; 9 bases fit TRBD2. V shed 1 base and J 2 bases; nucleotides not matched to a gene: 2. The CDR3 sequence is 15 residues long. The V gene's germline CDR1 is MNHNY and CDR2 SVGAGI (reference sequence). CDR3 residues: CASSYWGLAQETQYF. The CDR3 DNA reads TGTGCCAGCAGTTACTGGGGACTAGCTCAAGAGACCCAGTACTTC.

The chain uses TRBV29-1 and TRBJ2-7; TRBD2 agrees at 7 bases. Trimming cost V 4 bases and J 4 bases; bases outside gene matches: 7. Germline values: CDR1 SQVTM, CDR2 ANQGSEA. The CDR3 loop spans 13 amino acids. CDR3 bases: TGCAGCGTTGTGGTTGGGGGGGGTTACGAGCAGTACTTC. Translating it yields CSVVVGGGYEQYF.

The chain is built from TRBV7-9 and TRBJ1-1, with 7 bases matching TRBD1. J gave up 1 base and V 4 bases, and 6 bases lay outside the gene matches. The V gene's germline CDR1 is SEHNR and CDR2 FQNEAQ (reference sequence). The CDR3 length is 15 residues. Written as DNA, the CDR3 is TGTGCCAGCAGCTCGTTGACAGGGCCGAACACTGAAGCTTTCTTT. Translated: CASSSLTGPNTEAFF.

The chain combines TRBV4-2 with TRBJ2-7; 9 nucleotides line up with TRBD2. Trimming cost V 0 bases and J 5 bases; bases outside gene matches: 8. This CDR3 is 16 amino acids long. Looked up from germline, CDR1 is LGHNA and CDR2 is YNFKEQ. This CDR3 is CASSQDLASGVNEQYF. The CDR3 bases are TGTGCCAGCAGCCAAGATCTGGCTAGCGGGGTCAACGAGCAGTACTTC.

The V and J genes are TRBV18 and TRBJ2-3; 10 bases align to TRBD2. V lost 6 bases, J lost 6 bases, and 9 bases stayed unmatched. The CDR3 covers 15 residues. CDR1 KGHSH and CDR2 LQKENI come from the germline V gene. CDR3 loop: CASSLTSGTGDTQYF. The DNA of the CDR3 is TGTGCCAGCTCCCTTACTAGCGGGACAGGTGATACGCAGTATTTT.

The CDR3 sequence: CASTILGGQGFYEQYF. The CDR3 nucleotides read TGTGCCAGCACCATATTGGGGGGACAGGGGTTTTACGAGCAGTACTTC. V is TRBV27 and J is TRBJ2-7; 10 positions agree with TRBD1. Per the germline V gene, CDR1 is MNHEY and CDR2 is SMNVEV (reference sequence). V was clipped by 7 bases and J by 4 bases; unmatched bases: 13. The CDR3 has 16 residues.

This chain joins TRBV27 and TRBJ2-3, with D perhaps TRBD1 (6 bases). Between the trimmed V and J ends, which lost 5 bases and 6 bases, there was a span of 24 bases. Germline CDR1 reads MNHEY; CDR2 reads SMNVEV (reference sequence). CDR3 length equals 17 residues. CDR3 DNA sequence: TGTGCCAGCAGTCCTACCGCCCCCAGGGGTGGTGAGGATACGCAGTATTTT. Encoded protein: CASSPTAPRGGEDTQYF.